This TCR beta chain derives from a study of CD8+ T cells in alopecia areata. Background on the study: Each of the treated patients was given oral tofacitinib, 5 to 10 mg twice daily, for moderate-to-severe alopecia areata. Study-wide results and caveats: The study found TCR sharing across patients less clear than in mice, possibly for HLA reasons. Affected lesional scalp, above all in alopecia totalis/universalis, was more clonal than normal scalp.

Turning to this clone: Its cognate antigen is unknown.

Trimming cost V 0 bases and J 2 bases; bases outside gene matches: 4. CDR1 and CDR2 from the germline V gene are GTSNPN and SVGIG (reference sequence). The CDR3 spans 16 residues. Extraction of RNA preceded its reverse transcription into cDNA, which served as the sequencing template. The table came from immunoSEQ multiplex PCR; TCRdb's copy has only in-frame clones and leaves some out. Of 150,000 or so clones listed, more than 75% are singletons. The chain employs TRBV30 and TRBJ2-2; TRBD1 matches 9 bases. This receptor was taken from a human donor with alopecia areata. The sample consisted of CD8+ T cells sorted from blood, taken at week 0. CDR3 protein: CAWSVGTGINTGELFF. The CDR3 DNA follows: TGTGCCTGGAGTGTTGGGACAGGGATAAACACCGGGGAGCTGTTTTTT.